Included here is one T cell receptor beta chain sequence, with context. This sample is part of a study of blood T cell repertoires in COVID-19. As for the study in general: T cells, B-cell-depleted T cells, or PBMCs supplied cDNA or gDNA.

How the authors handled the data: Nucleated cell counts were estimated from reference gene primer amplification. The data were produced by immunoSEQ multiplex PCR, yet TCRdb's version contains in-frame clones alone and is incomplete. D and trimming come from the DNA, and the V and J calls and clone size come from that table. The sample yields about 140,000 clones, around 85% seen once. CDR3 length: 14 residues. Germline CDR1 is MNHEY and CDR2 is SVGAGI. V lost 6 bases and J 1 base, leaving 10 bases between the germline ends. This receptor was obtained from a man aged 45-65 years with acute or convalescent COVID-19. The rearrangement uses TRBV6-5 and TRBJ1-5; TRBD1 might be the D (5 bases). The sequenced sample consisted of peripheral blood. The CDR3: CASSPGWSNQPQHF. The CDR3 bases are TGTGCCAGCAGCCCAGGGTGGAGCAATCAGCCCCAGCATTTT.